The table lists the clone carrying this T cell receptor (beta chain) with a few counts. TCRdb ran MiXCR on the reads and lists one entry per CDR3 protein. The sample has fewer than 550,000 distinct CDR3 sequences; approximately 25% are singletons. The data were obtained in a study of T cell repertoires in cytomegalovirus infection. Germline trimming cut 1 base from V and 2 bases from J; bases unmatched to any gene: 3. CDR3 size: 16 residues. CDR1 KGHSH and CDR2 LQKENI come from the germline V gene. This TCR was sampled from a human donor in good health (CMV status not recorded). Some clones in this sample may be carry-over from other donors' samples. The V call is TRBV18, the J call TRBJ2-3, with 10 bases identical to TRBD2. Sample: PBMCs. Here the CDR3 reads CASSPLAGGYTDTQYF. CDR3 coding DNA: TGTGCCAGCTCACCACTAGCGGGAGGATACACAGATACGCAGTATTTT.